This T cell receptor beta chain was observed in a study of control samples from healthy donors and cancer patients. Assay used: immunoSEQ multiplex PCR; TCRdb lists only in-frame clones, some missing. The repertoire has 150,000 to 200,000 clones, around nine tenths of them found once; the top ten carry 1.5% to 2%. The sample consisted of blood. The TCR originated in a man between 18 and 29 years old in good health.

CDR3 coding DNA: TGTGCCAGCAGCCAAGGGACTAGCGGGGGGAATGAGCAGTTCTTC. Protein product: CASSQGTSGGNEQFF. The chain is built from TRBV3-1 (or the pseudogene TRBV3-2) and TRBJ2-1, with 14 bases matching TRBD2. The CDR3 contains 15 residues. CDR1 is LGHDT, CDR2 YNNKEL, per germline (reference sequence). The J segment lost 7 bases and the V segment lost 1 base, leaving 0 bases of the junction unmatched.